By frequency in the sample, the clone carrying this T cell receptor (beta chain) is medium-sized. The sample originates from a study of intratumoral heterogeneity in liver cancer. Tumour samples came from separate, distinct regions of the hepatocellular carcinoma nodule. Germline V gene sequence: CDR1 LGHNA, CDR2 YSLEER. This CDR3 contains 14 residues. Trimming cost V 4 bases and J 5 bases, with 14 bases left between them. Clones were sequenced by immunoSEQ multiplex PCR, and TCRdb holds only the in-frame ones, with some missing. The sample has approximately 3,500 clones; more than 40% are singletons.

Sequencing was performed on tumor tissue, taken before any cancer treatment. This TCR came from a man in his 70s with hepatocellular carcinoma. The rearrangement uses TRBV4-3 and TRBJ2-5, with D tentatively TRBD2 (7 bases). The chain's CDR3 is CASSPYREGETQYF. The CDR3 bases are TGCGCCAGCAGCCCCTACAGGGAGGGGGAGACCCAGTACTTC.